The 15 T cell receptor beta chains in this list originate from one sample, sequenced in a study of T cells in Graves' hyperthyroidism and ophthalmopathy. TCR beta CDR3 regions were amplified from RNA transcripts. Researchers ran a first-round RT-PCR on the TCR CDR3 using the HTBI primer set. One entry per CDR3 protein, called by TCRdb with MiXCR from the multiplex PCR reads. The sample includes about 680,000 distinct CDR3 sequences, 35% seen only once; the top ten take about a third. The sample comprised blood. The receptors stem from a woman aged 40 to 50 with Graves' hyperthyroidism.

V is TRBV25-1 and J is TRBJ1-1, with D uncertain. Trimming pared 5 bases from V and 6 bases from J, leaving 19 bases between. This CDR3 contains 15 residues. CDR1 and CDR2 (germline): MGHDK, SYGVNS. This chain's CDR3 is CASSRVGSLNAEAFF. The CDR3 DNA reads as TGTGCCAGCAGTCGGGTGGGCAGCCTTAACGCTGAAGCTTTCTTT.

This clonotype was observed at least ten times. J is TRBJ1-2 and V is TRBV12-3 or TRBV12-4, with TRBD1 identical over 7 bases. V trimming: 7 bases; J trimming: 1 base; junction bases outside the gene matches: 6. There are 14 residues in the CDR3. Written as DNA, the CDR3 is TGTGCCAGCACCTTAACAGGGGATAACTATGGCTACACCTTC. It translates to CASTLTGDNYGYTF.

This rearrangement joins TRBV2 to TRBJ1-2; the D is unclear. This CDR3 spans 14 amino acids. Trimming left V 4 bases short and J 8 bases short, with 17 bases between. The germline CDR1 and CDR2 sequences are SNHLY and FYNNEI. The CDR3 loop is CASSGPTASGGYTF. For the CDR3, the DNA is TGTGCCAGCAGTGGCCCCACAGCCTCGGGGGGCTACACCTTC.

Worth noting for this clonotype: At one of its ends the junction is not consistent with the germline gene, which may arise from a read error. V is TRBV4-1 and J is TRBJ1-5; a possible D gene is TRBD1 (6 bases). CDR3 length: 15 residues. Per germline, CDR1 MGHRA and CDR2 YSYEKL. The DNA of the CDR3 is TGTGCCAGCAGCCCTCCTAGCGAGGGGGAGCAGCCCCAGCATTTT. Protein: CASSPPSEGEQPQHF.

This clonotype was seen many times. CDR3 bases: TGTGCCACCAGTGATCCGGCGGGGGCGGAAGGCACCGGGGAGCTGTTTTTT. Protein sequence: CATSDPAGAEGTGELFF. This sequence joins TRBV24-1 and TRBJ2-2; TRBD2 is a possible D gene (7 bases). Germline V gene lookup returns CDR1 KGHDR and CDR2 SFDVKD. V lost 3 bases, J lost 4 bases, and 17 bases lay in between. This CDR3 region has 17 residues.

The chain links TRBV7-3 to TRBJ2-7; TRBD2 aligns across 8 bases. The DNA end favors TRBJ2-1, so the J call may be wrong. This CDR3 region has 17 residues. In germline, CDR1 is SGHTA, CDR2 FQGTGA. The CDR3 is CASSLRVAGSSYNEQFF. DNA for the CDR3: TGTGCCAGCAGCCTTAGGGTAGCGGGGAGCTCCTACAATGAGCAGTTCTTC.

This clonotype came up many times. As DNA, the CDR3 is TGCAGTGCTAGAGTCCCCCTAGCGGGAGGAGAGACCCAGTACTTC. Residues: CSARVPLAGGETQYF. V and J are TRBV20-1 and TRBJ2-5; 11 bases are shared with TRBD2. CDR1 DFQATT and CDR2 SNEGSKA come from the germline V gene (reference sequence). CDR3 length: 15 amino acids. V dropped 1 base and J dropped 4; count of bases not matched to a gene: 5.

This clonotype was seen only a few times. The chain carries TRBV19 and TRBJ2-7, with 8 bases identical to TRBD2. V was clipped by 1 base and J by 6 bases; unmatched bases: 8. This CDR3 comprises 15 residues. Germline CDR1 LNHDA, CDR2 SQIVND (reference sequence). CDR3 DNA sequence: TGTGCCAGTAGTATAGCCACCGGGACTAGTGCCGAGCAGTACTTC. Translating it yields CASSIATGTSAEQYF.

This chain uses TRBV7-9 with TRBJ2-5; 9 positions match TRBD2. The CDR3 has 16 residues. Germline values: CDR1 SEHNR, CDR2 FQNEAQ (reference sequence). J gave up 3 bases and V 2 bases, and 7 bases lay outside the gene matches. CDR3 sequence reads: CASSLNQAGGEETQYF. CDR3 DNA sequence: TGTGCCAGCAGCTTAAATCAGGCGGGGGGGGAAGAGACCCAGTACTTC.

This clonotype was detected many times. V is TRBV12-3 or TRBV12-4 and J is TRBJ2-7; the D is unclear. The V end was cut by 3 bases, the J end by 2 bases, with 8 bases between. This CDR3 spans 13 amino acids. CDR3 in amino acids: CASSFVQTYEQYF. Written as DNA, the CDR3 is TGTGCCAGCAGTTTTGTCCAGACCTACGAGCAGTACTTC.

This clonotype turned up a few times. The chain couples TRBV9 to TRBJ1-2; D is unclear. With 2 bases removed from V and 2 bases from J, the gap between germline ends came to 13 bases. The CDR3 has 15 amino acids. Germline V gene data show CDR1 as SGDLS and CDR2 as YYNGEE. The DNA for the CDR3 is TGTGCCAGCAGCGTTGCCGGACGGCAGAACTATGGCTACACCTTC. Amino acids: CASSVAGRQNYGYTF.

On this clonotype: At one end the junction does not follow the germline gene, possibly because of a read error. The rearrangement uses TRBV7-9 and TRBJ2-7; D is undetermined. Germline V CDR1 and CDR2: SEHNR, FQNEAQ (reference sequence). The CDR3 extends over 12 amino acids. The CDR3 region is CTSSRGTYEQYF. Written as DNA, the CDR3 is TGTACCAGCAGCCGTGGGACCTACGAGCAGTACTTC.

V and J are TRBV6-5 and TRBJ1-2, with D possibly being TRBD1 (5 bases). From germline, CDR1 is MNHEY and CDR2 SVGAGI. Trimming pared 4 bases from V and 8 bases from J, leaving 14 bases between. The CDR3 length is 13 residues. The CDR3 region is CASSSPTDGGYTF. CDR3 nucleotide sequence: TGTGCCAGCAGTTCCCCGACAGATGGGGGCTACACCTTC.

The chain combines TRBV7-9 with TRBJ2-7; 9 positions agree with TRBD1. CDR3 length equals 13 residues. Germline-derived CDR1 and CDR2 are SEHNR and FQNEAQ (reference sequence). The V gene end was trimmed by 8 bases and the J gene end by 4 bases; junction bases not matched to a gene: 6. Here the CDR3 DNA reads TGTGCCAGCCGAGGGGGGACAGGGTACGAGCAGTACTTC. This translates into CASRGGTGYEQYF.

In this sample, this clonotype turned up many times. J is TRBJ2-5 and V is TRBV20-1; TRBD1 is a possible D gene (5 bases). The V gene's germline CDR1 is DFQATT and CDR2 SNEGSKA (reference sequence). This CDR3 is built from 13 residues. Trimming pared 3 bases from V and 5 bases from J, leaving 13 bases between. The CDR3 here is CSASLASGETQYF. The CDR3 DNA sequence: TGCAGTGCTAGTTTGGCCTCAGGGGAGACCCAGTACTTC.